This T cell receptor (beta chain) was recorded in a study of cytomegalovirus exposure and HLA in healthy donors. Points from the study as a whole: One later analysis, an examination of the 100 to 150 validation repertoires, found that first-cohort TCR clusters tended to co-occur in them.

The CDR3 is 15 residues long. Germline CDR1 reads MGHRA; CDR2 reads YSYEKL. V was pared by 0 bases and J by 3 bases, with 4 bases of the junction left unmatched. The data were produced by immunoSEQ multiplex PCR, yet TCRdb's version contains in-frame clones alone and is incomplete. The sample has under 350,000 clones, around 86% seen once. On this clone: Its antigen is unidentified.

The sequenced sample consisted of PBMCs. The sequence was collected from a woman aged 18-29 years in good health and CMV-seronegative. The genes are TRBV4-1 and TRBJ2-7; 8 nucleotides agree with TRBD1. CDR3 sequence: CASSQEGDRLYEQYF. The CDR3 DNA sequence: TGCGCCAGCAGCCAAGAGGGGGACAGGCTCTACGAGCAGTACTTC.